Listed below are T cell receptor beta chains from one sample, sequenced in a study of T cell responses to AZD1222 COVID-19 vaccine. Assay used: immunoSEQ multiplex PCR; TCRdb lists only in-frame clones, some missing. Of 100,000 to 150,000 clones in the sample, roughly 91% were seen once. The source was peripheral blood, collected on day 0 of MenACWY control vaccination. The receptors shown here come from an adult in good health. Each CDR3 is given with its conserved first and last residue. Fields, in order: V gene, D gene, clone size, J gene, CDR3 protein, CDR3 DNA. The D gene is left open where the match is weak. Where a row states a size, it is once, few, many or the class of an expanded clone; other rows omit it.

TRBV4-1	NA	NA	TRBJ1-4	CASSRTRGEKLFF	TGCGCCAGCAGCCGTACACGGGGTGAAAAACTGTTTTTT
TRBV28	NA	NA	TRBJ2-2	CATSRGDTGELFF	TGTGCCACCTCACGGGGAGACACCGGGGAGCTGTTTTTT
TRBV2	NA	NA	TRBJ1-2	CASRREGYGFGGYTF	TGTGCCAGCAGGAGGGAGGGTTACGGCTTTGGCGGCTACACCTTC
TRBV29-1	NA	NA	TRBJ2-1	CSVEDLRGDEQFF	TGCAGCGTTGAAGATCTCAGGGGCGATGAGCAGTTCTTC
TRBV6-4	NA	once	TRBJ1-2	CASKESLRLYGYTF	TGTGCCTCTAAGGAAAGTCTCAGGCTCTATGGCTACACCTTC
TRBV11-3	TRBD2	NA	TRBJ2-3	CASSPRSSGGAVDTQYF	TGTGCCAGCAGCCCTCGCTCTAGCGGGGGGGCTGTCGATACGCAGTATTTT
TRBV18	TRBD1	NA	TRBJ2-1	CASSPRQGNEQFF	TGTGCCAGCTCACCGAGACAGGGTAATGAGCAGTTCTTC
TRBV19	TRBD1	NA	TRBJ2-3	CASSIGGQDPRADTQYF	TGTGCCAGTAGTATTGGTGGACAGGACCCCAGGGCAGATACGCAGTATTTT
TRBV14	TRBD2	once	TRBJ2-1	CASRTSGGKNEQFF	TGTGCCAGCAGGACTAGCGGGGGTAAAAATGAGCAGTTCTTC
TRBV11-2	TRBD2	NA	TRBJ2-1	CASSSQTSRVEQFF	TGTGCCAGCAGCTCCCAGACTAGCCGGGTTGAGCAGTTCTTC
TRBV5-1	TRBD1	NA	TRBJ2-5	CASSLGGTGQETQYF	TGCGCCAGCAGCTTGGGTGGGACAGGGCAAGAGACCCAGTACTTC
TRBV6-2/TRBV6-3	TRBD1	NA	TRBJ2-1	CASSYSSGQGQYNEQFF	TGTGCCAGCAGTTACTCGTCAGGTCAGGGACAGTACAATGAGCAGTTCTTC
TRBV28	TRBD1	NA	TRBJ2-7	CASSPGTFGQGSYEQYF	TGTGCCAGCAGTCCTGGGACTTTCGGACAGGGCTCCTACGAGCAGTACTTC
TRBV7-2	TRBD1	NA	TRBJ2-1	CASSLDRTGYLFF	TGTGCCAGCAGCTTAGACCGGACAGGGTATCTGTTCTTC
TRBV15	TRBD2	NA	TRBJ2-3	CATSRPTGTSMYTQYF	TGTGCCACCAGCAGACCTACCGGGACTAGTATGTATACGCAGTATTTT
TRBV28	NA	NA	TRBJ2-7	CASSLVSGLEQYF	TGTGCCAGCAGTTTAGTGTCGGGGCTCGAGCAGTACTTC
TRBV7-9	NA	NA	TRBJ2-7	CASSSSETYEQYF	TGTGCCAGCAGCTCCTCAGAAACCTACGAGCAGTACTTC
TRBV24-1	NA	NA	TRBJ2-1	CATSEPDRSSYNEQFF	TGTGCCACCAGTGAGCCTGACAGAAGCTCCTACAATGAGCAGTTCTTC
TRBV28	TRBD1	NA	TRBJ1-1	CASRLTGDYTEAFF	TGTGCCAGCAGACTGACAGGGGACTACACTGAAGCTTTCTTT
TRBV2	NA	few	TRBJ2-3	CASKVRVTTDTQYF	TGTGCCAGCAAGGTTCGGGTCACCACAGATACGCAGTATTTT
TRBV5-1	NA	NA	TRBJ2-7	CASHRVWWEQYF	TGCGCCAGCCACCGGGTTTGGTGGGAGCAGTACTTC
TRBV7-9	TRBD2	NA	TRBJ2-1	CASSPSGSSYNEQFF	TGTGCCAGCAGCCCGAGCGGGAGTTCCTACAATGAGCAGTTCTTC
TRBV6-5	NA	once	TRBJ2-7	CASNPPGDRLYEQYF	TGTGCCAGCAACCCACCCGGTGACAGGCTCTACGAGCAGTACTTC
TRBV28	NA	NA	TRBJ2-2	CASSRNQVPGELFF	TGTGCCAGCAGCCGAAACCAGGTTCCCGGGGAGCTGTTTTTT
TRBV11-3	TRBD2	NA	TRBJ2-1	CASSKEGTSGSHEQFF	TGTGCCAGCAGCAAAGAAGGGACTAGCGGGAGTCATGAGCAGTTCTTC
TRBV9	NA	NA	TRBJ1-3	CASSSATSSGNTIYF	TGTGCCAGCAGCAGTGCGACGAGCTCTGGAAACACCATATATTTT